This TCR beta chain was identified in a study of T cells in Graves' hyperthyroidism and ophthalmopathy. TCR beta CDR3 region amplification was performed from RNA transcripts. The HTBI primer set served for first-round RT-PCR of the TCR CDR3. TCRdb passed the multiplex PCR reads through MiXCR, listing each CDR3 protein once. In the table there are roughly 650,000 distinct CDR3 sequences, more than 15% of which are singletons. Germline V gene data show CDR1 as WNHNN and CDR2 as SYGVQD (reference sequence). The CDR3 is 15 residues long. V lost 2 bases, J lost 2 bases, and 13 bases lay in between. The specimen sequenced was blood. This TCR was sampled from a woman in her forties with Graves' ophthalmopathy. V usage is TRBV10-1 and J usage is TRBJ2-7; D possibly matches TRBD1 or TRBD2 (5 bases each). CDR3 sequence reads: CASSEGRWGTYEQYF. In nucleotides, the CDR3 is TGCGCCAGCAGTGAGGGCCGATGGGGGACCTACGAGCAGTACTTC.